The T cell receptor beta chain described here comes from a study of T cells in women clearing cervical HPV infection. About the study: Cases: HPV16-related CIN3 or worse on histology, a couple of invasive cancers.

The V gene lost 3 bases and the J gene lost 7 bases, with 9 bases spanning the gap. The CDR3 is made up of 11 amino acids. Germline V lookup: CDR1 GTSNPN, CDR2 SVGIG (reference sequence). Here immunoSEQ multiplex PCR was the method, and the copy in TCRdb shows in-frame clones only, minus some. In total, the table holds approximately 44,000 clones. About this clone itself: The read terminates 3 residues ahead of where the CDR3 ends, so the germline J gene completes it.

The V and J genes are TRBV30 and TRBJ1-1, with D unresolved. The source is a woman aged 18 to 75 with a cervical HPV16 infection that either progressed to CIN3+ or cleared (not recorded which). Sequencing was performed on blood buffy coat. CDR3 in amino acids: CAWRVTYEAFF. Partial CDR3 DNA: TGTGCCTGGAGGGTGACTTATGAA.